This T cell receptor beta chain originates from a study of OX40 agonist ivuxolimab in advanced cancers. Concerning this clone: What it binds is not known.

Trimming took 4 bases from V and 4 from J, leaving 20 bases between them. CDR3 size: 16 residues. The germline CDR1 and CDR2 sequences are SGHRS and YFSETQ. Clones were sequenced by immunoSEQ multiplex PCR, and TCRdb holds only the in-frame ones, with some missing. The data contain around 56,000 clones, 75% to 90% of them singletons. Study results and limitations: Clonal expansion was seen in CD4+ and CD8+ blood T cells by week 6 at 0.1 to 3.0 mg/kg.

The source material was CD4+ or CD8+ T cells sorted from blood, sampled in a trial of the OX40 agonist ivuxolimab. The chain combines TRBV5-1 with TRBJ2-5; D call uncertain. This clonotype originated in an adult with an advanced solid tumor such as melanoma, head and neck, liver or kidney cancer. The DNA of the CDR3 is TGCGCCAGCAGCCCACAGCCTCTGGGGTCGGGAGAGACCCAGTACTTC. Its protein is CASSPQPLGSGETQYF.